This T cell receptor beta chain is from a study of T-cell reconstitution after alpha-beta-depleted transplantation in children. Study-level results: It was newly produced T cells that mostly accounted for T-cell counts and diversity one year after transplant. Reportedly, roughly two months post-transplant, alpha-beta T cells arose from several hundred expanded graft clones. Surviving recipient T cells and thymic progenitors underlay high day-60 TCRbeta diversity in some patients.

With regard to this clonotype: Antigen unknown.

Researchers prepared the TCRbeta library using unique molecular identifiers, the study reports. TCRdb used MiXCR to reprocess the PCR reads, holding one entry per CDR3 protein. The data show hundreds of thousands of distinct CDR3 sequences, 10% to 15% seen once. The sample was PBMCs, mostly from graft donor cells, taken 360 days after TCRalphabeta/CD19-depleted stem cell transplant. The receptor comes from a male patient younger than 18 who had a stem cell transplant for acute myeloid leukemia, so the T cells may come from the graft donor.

CDR3 residues: CASSQDRGVYNEQFF. In nucleotides, the CDR3 is TGTGCCAGCAGCCAAGATCGGGGTGTTTACAATGAGCAGTTCTTC. The V and J genes are TRBV14 and TRBJ2-1; D is perhaps TRBD2 (5 bases). V was cut by 0 bases and J by 4 bases, with 10 bases left in between. The germline V gene has CDR1 SGHDN and CDR2 FVKESK. This CDR3 has 15 residues.